This paragraph covers one T cell receptor (beta chain) sequence. The antigen is undetermined. V lost 4 bases and J 5 bases, leaving 6 bases between the germline ends. Germline V gene data show CDR1 as SGHVS and CDR2 as FQNEAQ. This CDR3 region has 13 residues. This table comes from immunoSEQ multiplex PCR, and its TCRdb copy is limited to in-frame clones, with some not included. The data hold 95,000 to 110,000 clones, with about 92% observed a single time. This specimen comes from a study of T cell responses to AZD1222 COVID-19 vaccine. Broader study findings: Reports say nearly half of spike-specific TCRs go after unmutated variant regions.

This receptor was taken from an adult in good health. The sample consisted of peripheral blood, taken on day 0 of AZD1222 vaccination. This rearrangement joins TRBV7-8 to TRBJ2-6; unclear D gene. CDR3: CASSSRRANVLTF. CDR3 nucleotides: TGTGCCAGCAGCTCGAGGAGGGCCAACGTCCTGACTTTC.